The sample holds a few counts of the clone carrying this T cell receptor (beta chain). Its target is not known. These data come from a study of beta chain features in type 1 diabetes. Turning to the study itself: All of the samples together had roughly 98 million sorted cells examined. Whole-study results and caveats: There was a moderate but significant shortening of TCRB CDR3s in all four CD4+ subsets of Type 1 diabetes patients. The naive, central memory and Treg TCRB repertoires showed an apparent similarity that was greater among patients than among healthy donors.

TCRB transcripts that were expressed got sequenced, as all of the isolated RNA had been reverse transcribed. The data were produced by immunoSEQ multiplex PCR, yet TCRdb's version contains in-frame clones alone and is incomplete. Here the sample spans more than 300,000 clones, 7% to 10% being singletons. V shed 8 bases and J shed 7 bases, with 12 bases lying between them. Germline V gene lookup returns CDR1 MNHEY and CDR2 SVGAGI. CDR3 length equals 12 residues. The chain joins TRBV6-5 to TRBJ1-5; tentatively, D is TRBD1 (5 bases). Sequenced material: central memory CD4+ T cells from blood. The sequence derives from a man aged 25-45 years with type 1 diabetes. In DNA form, the CDR3 reads TGTGCCAGCGGGACGCATGGGCAGCCCCAGCATTTT. Translation gives CASGTHGQPQHF.